This T cell receptor beta chain originates from a study of blood T cells in healthy people across ages. Study-level results: Diversity of TCR beta per million T cells declined in a roughly linear way with age.

Points on this clonotype: Its antigen is unknown.

This CDR3 is 16 amino acids long. The germline CDR1 and CDR2 sequences are SGHAT and FQNNGV. V dropped 5 bases and J dropped 4 bases, with 20 bases sitting between them. It was with a sample-barcoded 5' primer and a J-beta primer mix that a second PCR of roughly 7 to 11 cycles was run. Each of the cDNA molecules was tagged by a template-switch adaptor with 12 random nucleotides. The yield of each sample was at least 3 million CDR3-containing paired-end reads. TCRdb reprocessed the 5' RACE reads via MiXCR and lists one record per CDR3 protein. The data contain over a million distinct CDR3 sequences, 40% to 50% of them singletons.

The V and J genes are TRBV11-2 and TRBJ1-2; D possibly corresponds to TRBD1 (5 bases). The receptor's source is a woman in her sixties or seventies in good health. Sequencing input: blood. The CDR3 loop reads CASSNIYRLRTYGYTF. In nucleotides, the CDR3 is TGTGCCAGCAGCAATATTTACAGGCTCAGGACCTATGGCTACACCTTC.